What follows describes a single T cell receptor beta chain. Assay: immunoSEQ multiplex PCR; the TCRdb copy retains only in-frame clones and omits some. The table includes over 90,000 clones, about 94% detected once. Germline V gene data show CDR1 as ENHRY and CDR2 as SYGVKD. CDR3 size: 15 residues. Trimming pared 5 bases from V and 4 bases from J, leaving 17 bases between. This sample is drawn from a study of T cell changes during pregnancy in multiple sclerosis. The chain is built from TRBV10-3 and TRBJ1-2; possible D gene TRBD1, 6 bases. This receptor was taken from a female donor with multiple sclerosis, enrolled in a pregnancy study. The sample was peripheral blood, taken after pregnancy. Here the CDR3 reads CAISLRTDSPYGYTF. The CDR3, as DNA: TGTGCCATCAGTCTTCGGACAGACTCTCCCTATGGCTACACCTTC.